A single T cell receptor beta chain is shown here with its context. As for treatment: some 19 received Ad26.COV2.S at low or high dose, single or two shots; about 5 received placebo; per-sample allocation not given. Following the first vaccine or placebo injection, samples were taken on day 63. Donor was an adult aged 18-55 years in Boston. In the vaccine, an Ad26 vector expressed the SARS-CoV-2 spike of the Wuhan strain. The data stem from a study of Ad26.COV2.S vaccination and SARS-CoV-2 variants. Study in general: Administration of Ad26.COV2.S was intramuscular, either once or twice 56 days apart.

Measured with immunoSEQ multiplex PCR; TCRdb has only the in-frame clones, and not every one. The sample holds about 390,000 clones; approximately 86% are singletons and the top ten take under 4%. This sample comprised peripheral blood, obtained in a trial of Ad26.COV2.S vaccine versus placebo. This clonotype was obtained from a person aged 18 to 65 who received the Ad26.COV2.S COVID-19 vaccine or a placebo.

The CDR3 protein is CASSFGSGVTGELFF. The DNA for the CDR3 is TGCGCCAGCAGCTTCGGGTCAGGGGTTACCGGGGAGCTGTTTTTT. The rearrangement joins TRBV5-1 to TRBJ2-2, with D tentatively TRBD1 (6 bases). This CDR3 has 15 amino acids. The ends were cut back, 2 bases at V and 5 bases at J, with 13 bases in the middle. Germline V gives CDR1 SGHRS, CDR2 YFSETQ.